This T cell receptor beta chain was recovered during a study of blood T cells in healthy people across ages. Germline V lookup: CDR1 MNHEY, CDR2 SMNVEV (reference sequence). Trimming stripped 3 bases from V and 8 bases from J, with 20 bases between. This CDR3 is 16 amino acids long. Together with a sample-barcoded 5' primer, a J-beta primer mix was included in a second PCR lasting about 7 to 12 cycles. TCRdb reanalysed the 5' RACE reads using MiXCR and keeps one entry per CDR3 protein. In the table there are 380,000 or so distinct CDR3 sequences, approximately 47% of which are singletons. This chain joins TRBV27 and TRBJ2-1; possibly TRBD1 or TRBD2 for D (6 bases each). The sample taken for sequencing was blood. The receptor was derived from a man aged 55 to 70 in good health. The CDR3 here is CASSLRYRGQGDEQFF. The CDR3, as DNA: TGTGCCAGCAGTTTGAGGTACCGGGGGCAGGGTGATGAGCAGTTCTTC.